This T cell receptor (beta chain) was profiled in a study of T cell responses to AZD1222 COVID-19 vaccine. About this clone itself: Its target is unknown.

Study results and caveats: Among the donors, most were white British and more were female, and clonal diversity was possibly underestimated. Only a handful of AZD1222 recipients, several in all, had baseline seropositivity.

The repertoire was sequenced with immunoSEQ multiplex PCR; TCRdb's copy has only in-frame clones and lacks some. The sample contains 95,000 to 150,000 clones, about 90% of which appear only once. The CDR3 extends over 19 amino acids. J is TRBJ2-6 and V is TRBV21-1; the table's D call TRBD2 went unverified against the DNA. TRBV21-1 corresponds to a pseudogene. The sample here was peripheral blood, taken on day 0 of AZD1222 vaccination. The TCR was taken from an adult in good health. This CDR3 is CASSKNPLAGSSGANVLTF. The CDR3 coding sequence is TGTGCCAGCAGCAAAAACCCGCTAGCGGGGAGCTCTGGGGCCAACGTCCTGACTTTC.